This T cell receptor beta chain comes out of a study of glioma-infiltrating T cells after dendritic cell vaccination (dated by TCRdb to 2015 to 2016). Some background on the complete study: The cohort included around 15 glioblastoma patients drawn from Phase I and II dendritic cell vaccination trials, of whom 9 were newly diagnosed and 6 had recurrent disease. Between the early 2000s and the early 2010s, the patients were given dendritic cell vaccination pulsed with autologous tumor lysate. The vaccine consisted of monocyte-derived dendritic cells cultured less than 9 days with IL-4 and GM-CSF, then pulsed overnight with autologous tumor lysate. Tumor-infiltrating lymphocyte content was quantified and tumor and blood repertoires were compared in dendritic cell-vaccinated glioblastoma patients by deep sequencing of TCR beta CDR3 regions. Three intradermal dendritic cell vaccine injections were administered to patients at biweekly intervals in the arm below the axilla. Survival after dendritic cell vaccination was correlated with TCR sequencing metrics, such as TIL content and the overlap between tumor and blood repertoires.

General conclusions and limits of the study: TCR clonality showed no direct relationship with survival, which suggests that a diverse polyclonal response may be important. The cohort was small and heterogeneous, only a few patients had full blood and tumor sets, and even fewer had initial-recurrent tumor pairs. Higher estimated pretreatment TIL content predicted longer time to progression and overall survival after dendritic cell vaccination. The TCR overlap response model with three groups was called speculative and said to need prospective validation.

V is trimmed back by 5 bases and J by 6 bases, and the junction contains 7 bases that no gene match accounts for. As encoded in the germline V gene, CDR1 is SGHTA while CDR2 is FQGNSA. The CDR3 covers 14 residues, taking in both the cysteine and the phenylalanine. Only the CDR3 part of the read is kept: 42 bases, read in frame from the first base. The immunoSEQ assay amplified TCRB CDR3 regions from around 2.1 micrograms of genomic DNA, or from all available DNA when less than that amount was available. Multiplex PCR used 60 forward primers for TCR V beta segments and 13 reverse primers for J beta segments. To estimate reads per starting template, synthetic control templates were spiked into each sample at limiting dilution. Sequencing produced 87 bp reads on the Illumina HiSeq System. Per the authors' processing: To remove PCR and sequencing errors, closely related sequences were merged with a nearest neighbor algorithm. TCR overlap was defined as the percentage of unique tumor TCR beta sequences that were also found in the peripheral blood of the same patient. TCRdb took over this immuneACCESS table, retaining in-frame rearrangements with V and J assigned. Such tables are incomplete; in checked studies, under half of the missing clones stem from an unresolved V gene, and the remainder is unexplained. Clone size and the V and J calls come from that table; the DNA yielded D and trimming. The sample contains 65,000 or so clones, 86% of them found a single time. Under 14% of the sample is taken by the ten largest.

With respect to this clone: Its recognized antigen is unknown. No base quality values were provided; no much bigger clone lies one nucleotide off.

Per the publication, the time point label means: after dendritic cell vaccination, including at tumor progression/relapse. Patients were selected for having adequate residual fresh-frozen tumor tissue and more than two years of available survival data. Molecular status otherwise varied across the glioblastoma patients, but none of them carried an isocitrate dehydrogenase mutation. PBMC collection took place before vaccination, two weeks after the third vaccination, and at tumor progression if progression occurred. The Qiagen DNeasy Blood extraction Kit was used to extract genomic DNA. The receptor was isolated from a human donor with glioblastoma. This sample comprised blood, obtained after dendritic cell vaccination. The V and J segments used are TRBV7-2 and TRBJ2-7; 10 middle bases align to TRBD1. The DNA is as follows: TGTGCCAGCAGCCCGACGACAGGGGGCGGCGAGCAGTACTTC. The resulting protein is CASSPTTGGGEQYF. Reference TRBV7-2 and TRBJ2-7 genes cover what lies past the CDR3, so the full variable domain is GAGVSQSPSNKVTEKGKDVELRCDPISGHTALYWYRQSLGQGLEFLIYFQGNSAPDKSGLPSDRFSAERTGGSVSTLTIQRTQQEDSAVYLCASSPTTGGGEQYFGPGTRLTVT.